These 10 T cell receptor beta chains were sequenced from one sample in a study of shared T cell receptors in the human thymus. TCRdb's table, derived via immunoSEQ multiplex PCR, lists solely in-frame clones and lacks some. The repertoire holds more than 550,000 clones, with approximately 85% as singletons. In addition, the sample was reused for a study of human thymus T cells.

The material sequenced was thymocytes. The source of these receptors is a girl less than two years old with a congenital heart defect.

The chain carries TRBV28 and TRBJ2-1, with a possible D match to TRBD2 (5 bases). From germline, CDR1 is MDHEN and CDR2 SYDVKM. Trimming took off 2 bases at V and 3 bases at J, with 11 bases between the two ends. The CDR3 contains 15 residues. CDR3 region: CASSLVRVGYNEQFF. In nucleotides, the CDR3 is TGTGCCAGCAGTTTAGTGCGGGTAGGCTACAATGAGCAGTTCTTC.

The gene calls are TRBV19 and TRBJ1-5; the D gene is possibly TRBD1 (5 bases). The length of the CDR3 is 18 residues. Per germline, CDR1 LNHDA and CDR2 SQIVND (reference sequence). V gave up 3 bases and J gave up 1 base, with 19 bases separating them. The chain's CDR3 is CASSMDRRQPLSNQPQHF. For the CDR3, the DNA is TGTGCCAGTAGTATGGACCGGAGACAGCCTCTCAGCAATCAGCCCCAGCATTTT.

This clone was observed a single time. The V and J genes are TRBV7-3 and TRBJ1-1; no firm D call. The V end was cut by 5 bases, the J end by 3 bases, with 10 bases between. CDR3 length: 13 amino acids. Germline CDR1 reads SGHTA; CDR2 reads FQGTGA. CDR3 region: CASSPDEDTEAFF. In nucleotides, the CDR3 is TGTGCCAGCAGCCCGGATGAGGACACTGAAGCTTTCTTT.

This chain connects TRBV5-6 to TRBJ2-7; TRBD1 might be the D (5 bases). This CDR3 spans 15 amino acids. With 2 bases removed from V and 7 bases from J, the gap between germline ends came to 19 bases. Germline V gene lookup returns CDR1 SGHDT and CDR2 YYEEEE. The CDR3 DNA reads as TGTGCCAGCAGCTTTAGTCCAGGGATGGCGGAGGAGCAGTACTTC. Translating gives CASSFSPGMAEEQYF.

Concerning this clone itself: The identical CDR3 is also encoded by other nucleotide sequences in the sample. The gene calls are TRBV5-1 and TRBJ2-7; 9 nucleotides line up with TRBD1. Trimming took 0 bases from V and 1 from J; bases not matched to a gene: 2. This CDR3 region has 15 residues. CDR1 is SGHRS, CDR2 YFSETQ, per germline. The CDR3: CASSLAGTGSYEQYF. The DNA of the CDR3 is TGCGCCAGCAGCTTGGCCGGGACAGGGTCCTACGAGCAGTACTTC.

The table lists this clone with a count of one. The CDR3 DNA sequence: TGTGCCAGCAGGATGGGGGGGGATGGCTACACCTTC. Its translation is CASRMGGDGYTF. This sequence joins TRBV6-1 and TRBJ1-2; TRBD1 is a possible D gene (5 bases). From germline, CDR1 is MNHNS and CDR2 SASEGT. This CDR3 comprises 12 residues. V lost 6 bases to trimming and J lost 6 bases, with 11 bases between them.

The chain has TRBV27 and TRBJ2-3, with 9 bases aligning to TRBD1. J was trimmed by 6 bases and V by 6 bases; bases with no gene match: 10. This CDR3 is 15 amino acids long. CDR1 and CDR2 (germline): MNHEY, SMNVEV (reference sequence). The CDR3 DNA is TGTGCCAGCAGCAGGCCGGGACAGGGCGTGGATACGCAGTATTTT. It is translated as CASSRPGQGVDTQYF.

This chain connects TRBV10-2 to TRBJ1-3; TRBD1 might be the D (5 bases). The length of the CDR3 is 14 residues. Looked up from germline, CDR1 is WSHSY and CDR2 is SAAADI. The germline V and J ends were trimmed by 4 bases and 10 bases, with 17 bases remaining between them. In DNA form, the CDR3 reads TGCGCCAGCAGTGGGGGGGGAGAAATACGGACCATATATTTT. Residues: CASSGGGEIRTIYF.

This clone was seen just once. The gene calls are TRBV6-5 and TRBJ2-7; TRBD1 matches at 7 bases. J lost 4 bases, V lost 6 bases, and 12 bases had no gene match. The CDR3 length is 15 residues. Germline assignment: CDR1 MNHEY and CDR2 SVGAGI. CDR3: CASRPTDRVGYEQYF. The CDR3 bases are TGTGCCAGCAGACCTACCGACAGGGTCGGGTACGAGCAGTACTTC.

In this sample, this clone turned up a few times. The CDR3 region has the DNA TGTGCCAGCGCAGGGTCCAGGGGAAACACTGAAGCTTTCTTT. Its protein product is CASAGSRGNTEAFF. The chain combines TRBV6-5 with TRBJ1-1; D is possibly TRBD1 (6 bases). Germline V gene lookup returns CDR1 MNHEY and CDR2 SVGAGI. Trimming left V 8 bases short and J 2 bases short, with 15 bases between. This CDR3 region has 14 residues.